The T cell receptor (beta chain) under discussion was sequenced for a study of cytomegalovirus exposure and HLA in healthy donors. This clone came up a few times. Its antigen is still unknown. Both 60 Vbeta primers and 13 Jbeta primers went into the PCR. The table came from immunoSEQ multiplex PCR; TCRdb's copy has only in-frame clones and leaves some out. In the table there are 120,000 to 150,000 clones, 65% to 80% of which are singletons. Study-wide findings and caveats: There were some public TCRs occurring in many donors, but most TCR sequences were rare.

The CDR3 sequence is 15 residues long. V lost 3 bases to trimming and J lost 4 bases; unmatched junction nucleotides: 5. Germline V gene lookup returns CDR1 MNHEY and CDR2 SMNVEV (reference sequence). The receptor was isolated from a woman aged 40-49 years in good health and CMV-seronegative. The chain recombines TRBV27 with TRBJ1-5; 8 bases are shared with TRBD1. The sample consisted of PBMCs. Here the CDR3 reads CASSLFGQGNQPQHF. CDR3 nucleotides: TGTGCCAGCAGTTTGTTCGGACAGGGTAATCAGCCCCAGCATTTT.